Included here is one T cell receptor beta chain sequence, with context. The method was immunoSEQ multiplex PCR; TCRdb's version includes in-frame clones alone and lacks a portion of them. The sample records roughly 59,000 clones, around four fifths being singletons. This record comes from a study of blood T cell repertoires in COVID-19. The CDR3 runs 14 residues. CDR1 and CDR2 from the germline V gene are SNHLY and FYNNEI. The J segment lost 6 bases and the V segment lost 6 bases, leaving 8 bases of the junction unmatched. The TCR sequence derives from an elderly man with acute or convalescent COVID-19. Sample: peripheral blood. The chain employs TRBV2 and TRBJ1-5; TRBD1 matches 7 bases. CDR3 nucleotide sequence: TGTGCCAGCAGAGCTGACAGGGTCGGTCAGCCCCAGCATTTT. Amino acids: CASRADRVGQPQHF.